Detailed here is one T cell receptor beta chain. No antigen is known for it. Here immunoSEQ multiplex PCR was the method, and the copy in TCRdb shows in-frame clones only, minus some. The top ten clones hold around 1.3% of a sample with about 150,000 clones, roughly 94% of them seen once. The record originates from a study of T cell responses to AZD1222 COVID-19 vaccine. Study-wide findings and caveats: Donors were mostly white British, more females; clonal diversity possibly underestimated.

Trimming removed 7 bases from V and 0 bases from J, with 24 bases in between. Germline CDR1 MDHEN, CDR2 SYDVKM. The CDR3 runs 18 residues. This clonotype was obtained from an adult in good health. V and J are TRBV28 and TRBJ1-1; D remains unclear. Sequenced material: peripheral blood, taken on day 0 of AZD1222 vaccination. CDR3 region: CASIPSGRGRSMNTEAFF. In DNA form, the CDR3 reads TGTGCCAGCATCCCTAGTGGGCGAGGCCGTTCTATGAACACTGAAGCTTTCTTT.